Listed here are 32 T cell receptor beta chains from one sample, sequenced in a study of T cell repertoires in cytomegalovirus infection. TCRdb recomputed calls from the reads with MiXCR, one row per CDR3 protein. The sample holds some 240,000 distinct CDR3 sequences, approximately 15% seen once. Input material: CD8+ T cells from PBMCs. The receptors stem from a human donor in good health (CMV status not recorded). Some clones in this sample may be carry-over from other donors' samples.

In this sample, this clonotype turned up a few times. The CDR3 DNA sequence: TGTGCCAGTGTGTTCGGCACTGAAGCTTTCTTT. Translation: CASVFGTEAFF. The chain carries TRBV25-1 and TRBJ1-1; D remains unclear. The CDR3 covers 11 residues. CDR1 is MGHDK and CDR2 is SYGVNS in the germline V gene. The V and J ends lost 9 bases and 4 bases respectively, with 9 bases between them.

This clonotype was counted between two and nine times. J is TRBJ2-1 and V is TRBV20-1, with D perhaps assigned TRBD1 or TRBD2 (5 bases each). V was shortened by 5 bases and J by 0 bases, with 23 bases between the two germline ends. Germline V CDR1 and CDR2: DFQATT, SNEGSKA (reference sequence). This CDR3 is built from 18 residues. The CDR3 DNA is TGCAGTGCTCCTGACCGTTTCGACCTTGGGGGCTCCTACAATGAGCAGTTCTTC. Amino acid sequence: CSAPDRFDLGGSYNEQFF.

This clonotype occurred many times. The V gene is TRBV7-9, the J gene TRBJ2-7; 8 nucleotides line up with TRBD1. CDR3 length: 14 amino acids. The ends lost 3 bases at V and 4 bases at J; junction bases unmatched: 5. Germline V gene sequence: CDR1 SEHNR, CDR2 FQNEAQ (reference sequence). The CDR3 reads CASSLPGGTYEQYF. The CDR3 nucleotides read TGTGCCAGCAGCTTGCCAGGGGGCACGTACGAGCAGTACTTC.

This chain connects TRBV7-9 to TRBJ1-2, with a tentative D call TRBD1 (5 bases). This CDR3 region has 13 residues. Germline loops: CDR1 SEHNR, CDR2 FQNEAQ (reference sequence). V was shortened by 3 bases and J by 3 bases, with 8 bases between the two germline ends. CDR3 protein: CASSLGEYYGYTF. CDR3 sequence (DNA): TGTGCCAGCAGCTTGGGGGAGTACTATGGCTACACCTTC.

This clonotype was recorded a few times. The chain employs TRBV20-1 and TRBJ2-7; possible D gene TRBD1, 6 bases. Trimming took 3 bases from V and 6 from J, leaving 21 bases between them. From germline, CDR1 is DFQATT and CDR2 SNEGSKA (reference sequence). This CDR3 spans 15 amino acids. The DNA of the CDR3 is TGCAGTGCTAGTGTCACGGCAGGGGATGTGTCCGAGCAGTACTTC. Translated: CSASVTAGDVSEQYF.

This clonotype was seen at least ten times. CDR3 nucleotide sequence: TGTGCCAGCAGCTTAGGGGCTCTCTACAATGAGCAGTTCTTC. As protein: CASSLGALYNEQFF. The rearrangement links TRBV7-2 to TRBJ2-1, with D uncertain. Germline loops: CDR1 SGHTA, CDR2 FQGNSA. The V gene lost 1 base and the J gene lost 3 bases, with 7 bases spanning the gap. The CDR3 spans 14 residues.

This clonotype was seen at least ten times. This sequence joins TRBV20-1 and TRBJ1-1, with a weak D call TRBD1 (5 bases). Looked up from germline, CDR1 is DFQATT and CDR2 is SNEGSKA (reference sequence). Trimming took off 6 bases at V and 1 base at J, with 21 bases between the two ends. This CDR3 region has 16 residues. The CDR3 region has the DNA TGCAGTGCCCCGCTTGGGGGAGGGACGAGGAACACTGAAGCTTTCTTT. Translated: CSAPLGGGTRNTEAFF.

Notes on this clonotype: A much larger clone sits a single nucleotide away, making a read error possible. The rearrangement joins TRBV7-4 to TRBJ1-1, with 9 bases aligning to TRBD1. Germline CDR1 SGHVT, CDR2 SQSDAQ. The CDR3 is 16 residues long. The junction had 8 bases not matched to a gene; V was cut back by 5 bases and J by 1 base. In DNA form, the CDR3 reads TGTGCCAGCAGCCCGGGAGACAGGGGGACGAACACTGAAGCTTTCTTT. Encoded protein: CASSPGDRGTNTEAFF.

The V call is TRBV29-1, the J call TRBJ2-1; 15 nucleotides agree with TRBD2. Germline assignment: CDR1 SQVTM and CDR2 ANQGSEA. V shed 7 bases, J shed 7 bases, and the junction held 5 bases outside the gene matches. The CDR3 contains 14 residues. The CDR3 reads CSAQGTSGGNEQFF. Written as DNA, the CDR3 is TGCAGCGCTCAAGGGACTAGCGGGGGGAATGAGCAGTTCTTC.

The chain links TRBV20-1 to TRBJ2-7, with a tentative D call TRBD2 (6 bases). Germline CDR1 reads DFQATT; CDR2 reads SNEGSKA (reference sequence). The CDR3 extends over 14 amino acids. Trimming cost V 0 bases and J 0 bases, with 9 bases left between them. DNA of the CDR3: TGCAGTGCTAGAGATCCTAGCGACTCCTACGAGCAGTACTTC. This encodes CSARDPSDSYEQYF.

This clonotype has a handful of counts. J is TRBJ1-5 and V is TRBV29-1; no reliable D call. The CDR3 is 13 amino acids. The ends were cut back, 4 bases at V and 0 bases at J, with 7 bases in the middle. Germline values: CDR1 SQVTM, CDR2 ANQGSEA. The CDR3 region is CSVAGDSNQPQHF. The CDR3 DNA is TGCAGCGTTGCCGGGGATAGCAATCAGCCCCAGCATTTT.

This clonotype was counted a few times. This chain uses TRBV29-1 with TRBJ2-2, with 8 nucleotides matching TRBD2. This CDR3 has 16 amino acids. With 0 bases clipped from V and 7 bases from J, the junction kept 10 bases outside the gene matches. Germline CDR1 SQVTM, CDR2 ANQGSEA. CDR3 in DNA: TGCAGCGTTGAAGAATCGGGCGGGGGGTCGATCGGGGAGCTGTTTTTT. Translating gives CSVEESGGGSIGELFF.

The chain recombines TRBV27 with TRBJ1-2, with D possibly TRBD1 on 5 matching bases. From germline, CDR1 is MNHEY and CDR2 SMNVEV (reference sequence). Trimming took 2 bases from V and 0 from J, leaving 7 bases between them. CDR3 size: 14 residues. The CDR3 sequence: CASSLDRSNYGYTF. In DNA form, the CDR3 reads TGTGCCAGCAGTTTAGACAGATCTAACTATGGCTACACCTTC.

This clonotype was recorded a few times. The chain uses TRBV7-9 and TRBJ1-3; the D gene is possibly TRBD1 (5 bases). CDR1 and CDR2 (germline): SEHNR, FQNEAQ (reference sequence). Trimming took 2 bases from V and 0 from J, leaving 14 bases between them. The CDR3 covers 17 residues. CDR3 coding DNA: TGTGCCAGCAGCTTATTAAGCGGGGCAGACTCTGGAAACACCATATATTTT. Its translation: CASSLLSGADSGNTIYF.

This clonotype was seen ten or more times. The chain employs TRBV10-3 and TRBJ1-5, with D possibly TRBD1 on 5 matching bases. Trimming left V 3 bases short and J 0 bases short, with 9 bases between. Germline V lookup: CDR1 ENHRY, CDR2 SYGVKD. This CDR3 is built from 15 residues. The CDR3 coding sequence is TGTGCCATCAGTGATGGGGGTTATAGCAATCAGCCCCAGCATTTT. Encoded protein: CAISDGGYSNQPQHF.

The CDR3 loop reads CASSPPAGGPYNEQFF. In DNA form, the CDR3 reads TGTGCCAGCAGTCCACCAGCGGGGGGGCCCTACAATGAGCAGTTCTTC. J is TRBJ2-1 and V is TRBV12-3 or TRBV12-4; the match to TRBD2 covers 10 bases. The CDR3 extends over 16 amino acids. J gave up 2 bases and V 5 bases, and 6 bases lay outside the gene matches.

This clonotype has just a few counts. V is TRBV12-3 or TRBV12-4 and J is TRBJ1-5; D unresolved. The CDR3 is 14 residues long. V dropped 0 bases and J dropped 3 bases, with 6 bases sitting between them. This CDR3 is CASSLALYNQPQHF. CDR3 in DNA: TGTGCCAGCAGTTTAGCGTTATACAATCAGCCCCAGCATTTT.

This clonotype was counted many times. The chain combines TRBV7-2 with TRBJ2-1; a weak D match, TRBD2 (5 bases). This CDR3 comprises 14 residues. Germline loops: CDR1 SGHTA, CDR2 FQGNSA. The ends were cut back, 5 bases at V and 6 bases at J, with 14 bases in the middle. The CDR3: CASSRGSEINEQFF. The DNA for the CDR3 is TGTGCCAGCAGCCGGGGTAGCGAGATCAATGAGCAGTTCTTC.

The chain recombines TRBV20-1 with TRBJ2-5, with 8 bases that match TRBD2. The germline CDR1 and CDR2 sequences are DFQATT and SNEGSKA (reference sequence). The CDR3 extends over 18 amino acids. V shed 0 bases and J 1 base; nucleotides not matched to a gene: 13. The CDR3 coding sequence is TGCAGTGCTAGAGATCTTTCATCGGTAGCGGGGATCCAAGAGACCCAGTACTTC. Amino acids: CSARDLSSVAGIQETQYF.

This clonotype came up a few times. The chain recombines TRBV19 with TRBJ1-4; possible D gene TRBD1, 5 bases. V lost 8 bases and J 5 bases, leaving 12 bases between the germline ends. CDR3 size: 13 residues. The germline V gene has CDR1 LNHDA and CDR2 SQIVND (reference sequence). CDR3 protein: CASEGLNNEKLFF. CDR3 DNA: TGTGCCAGTGAGGGACTGAACAATGAAAAACTGTTTTTT.

The rearrangement joins TRBV2 to TRBJ2-1; D remains ambiguous. The V gene lost 8 bases and the J gene lost 8 bases, with 10 bases spanning the gap. CDR3 length equals 11 residues. Germline values: CDR1 SNHLY, CDR2 FYNNEI. Here the CDR3 DNA reads TGTGCCAGCCGGACCAGCTATGAGCAGTTCTTC. This translates into CASRTSYEQFF.

The table lists this clonotype with a few counts. The chain uses TRBV7-6 and TRBJ2-3; D remains ambiguous. Trimming cost V 4 bases and J 0 bases, with 14 bases left between them. Per the germline V gene, CDR1 is SGHVS and CDR2 is FNYEAQ. The length of the CDR3 is 16 residues. The CDR3 loop reads CASSSLGPPSTDTQYF. Here the CDR3 DNA reads TGTGCCAGCAGCTCCCTCGGACCTCCTAGCACAGATACGCAGTATTTT. The full variable domain, its missing parts supplied by reference TRBV7-6 and TRBJ2-3, is GAGVSQSPRYKVTKRGQDVALRCDPISGHVSLYWYRQALGQGPEFLTYFNYEAQQDKSGLPNDRFSAERPEGSISTLTIQRTEQRDSAMYRCASSSLGPPSTDTQYFGPGTRLTVL.

The CDR3 loop is CSAGYISDSYEQYF. CDR3 DNA sequence: TGCAGTGCTGGCTACATCTCGGACAGCTACGAGCAGTACTTC. The chain has TRBV20-1 and TRBJ2-7; D is possibly TRBD1 (6 bases). V was clipped by 5 bases and J by 3 bases, with 17 bases between them. The germline V gene has CDR1 DFQATT and CDR2 SNEGSKA (reference sequence). The CDR3 length is 14 residues.

A word on this clonotype: At one of its ends the junction is not consistent with the germline gene, which may arise from a read error. The chain carries TRBV7-9 and TRBJ2-7; a weak D match, TRBD1 (6 bases). Germline V gene sequence: CDR1 SEHNR, CDR2 FQNEAQ (reference sequence). The CDR3 loop spans 12 amino acids. The CDR3 is CASSPPAGDVCF. In nucleotides, the CDR3 is TGTGCCAGCAGCCCCCCGGCAGGGGACGTCTGCTTC.

This clonotype came up many times. The chain links TRBV28 to TRBJ1-3; D not certain. Trimming took 5 bases from V and 2 from J, leaving 7 bases between them. The CDR3 has 13 amino acids. Germline assignment: CDR1 MDHEN and CDR2 SYDVKM. CDR3 region: CASSTLAGNTIYF. The CDR3 region has the DNA TGTGCCAGCAGTACCCTTGCTGGAAACACCATATATTTT.

The rearrangement uses TRBV5-6 and TRBJ1-2; the match to TRBD1 covers 9 bases. Looked up from germline, CDR1 is SGHDT and CDR2 is YYEEEE. The CDR3 runs to 15 residues. J lost 8 bases, V lost 0 bases, and 8 bases had no gene match. The CDR3 loop is CASSLGGGQGGGYTF. The CDR3 region has the DNA TGTGCCAGCAGCTTGGGAGGGGGACAGGGTGGCGGCTACACCTTC.

The chain links TRBV9 to TRBJ2-3, with D perhaps matching TRBD2 (6 bases). Deletions cut 4 bases from V and 0 bases from J, with 15 bases between. CDR3 length: 16 residues. Germline V lookup: CDR1 SGDLS, CDR2 YYNGEE. The CDR3 loop is CASSSSPGRSTDTQYF. CDR3 in DNA: TGTGCCAGCAGCTCCAGCCCGGGGAGGAGCACAGATACGCAGTATTTT.

In its sample, this clonotype was seen many times. This chain joins TRBV7-8 and TRBJ2-1; 7 bases line up with TRBD2. The CDR3 contains 14 residues. Unmatched junction bases numbered 6, after V lost 6 bases and J lost 4 bases. The V gene's germline CDR1 is SGHVS and CDR2 FQNEAQ. The CDR3 nucleotides are TGTGCCAGCAGTCCGGGGCGGGGGTACAATGAGCAGTTCTTC. Translating gives CASSPGRGYNEQFF.

This clonotype was recorded at least ten times. The chain combines TRBV6-2 or TRBV6-3 with TRBJ2-7; D is unclear. Per the germline V gene, CDR1 is MNHEY and CDR2 is SVGEGT. The CDR3 runs 14 residues. Between the trimmed V and J ends, which lost 0 bases and 6 bases, there was a span of 12 bases. For the CDR3, the DNA is TGTGCCAGCAGTTACTCGGTTACATGGTCCGAGCAGTACTTC. Encoded protein: CASSYSVTWSEQYF.

In this sample, this clonotype turned up many times. The gene calls are TRBV7-8 and TRBJ1-5, with 7 nucleotides matching TRBD1. Germline CDR1 SGHVS, CDR2 FQNEAQ. The V and J ends lost 3 bases and 4 bases, in that order; junction bases with no gene match: 6. The CDR3 runs 15 residues. The CDR3 DNA reads TGTGCCAGCAGCTTCCTCAGGGGGACAAATCAGCCCCAGCATTTT. Protein product: CASSFLRGTNQPQHF.

There are many counts of this clonotype. The V call is TRBV7-9, the J call TRBJ2-7, with TRBD2 identical over 10 bases. The CDR3 is 14 residues long. The J segment lost 4 bases and the V segment lost 6 bases, leaving 6 bases of the junction unmatched. Germline lookup yields CDR1 SEHNR and CDR2 FQNEAQ (reference sequence). The CDR3 DNA follows: TGTGCCAGCAGATATAGCGGGGGGTCGTACGAGCAGTACTTC. Translation: CASRYSGGSYEQYF.

Sample share makes this clonotype medium-sized. The chain employs TRBV2 and TRBJ2-3; D ambiguous. Looked up from germline, CDR1 is SNHLY and CDR2 is FYNNEI. The CDR3 is made up of 12 amino acids. V was trimmed by 7 bases and J by 1 base, leaving 6 bases between them. The CDR3 is CASTPGTDTQYF. As DNA, the CDR3 is TGTGCCAGCACCCCGGGCACAGATACGCAGTATTTT.